Each of the 26 T cell receptor beta chains below was sequenced from the same sample in a study of blood T cell repertoires in COVID-19. Profiling relied on immunoSEQ multiplex PCR, and the TCRdb table lists in-frame clones only, not all of them. The sample lists under 95,000 clones; just over 90% were seen once. The sample was peripheral blood. Receptors originate from a man aged 50 or older with COVID-19, enrolled during active disease.

This chain connects TRBV14 to TRBJ1-2, with 8 bases fitting TRBD1. The CDR3 is made up of 15 amino acids. J gave up 8 bases and V 3 bases, and 11 bases lay outside the gene matches. Germline values: CDR1 SGHDN, CDR2 FVKESK. The CDR3 spells CASSHTRTGTEGYTF. CDR3 sequence (DNA): TGTGCCAGCAGCCATACTAGGACAGGGACGGAGGGCTACACCTTC. Looking up the rest from reference TRBV14 and TRBJ1-2 gives the full variable domain: EAGVTQFPSHSVIEKGQTVTLRCDPISGHDNLYWYRRVMGKEIKFLLHFVKESKQDESGMPNNRFLAERTGGTYSTLKVQPAELEDSGVYFCASSHTRTGTEGYTFGSGTRLTVV.

This clone was found a few times. V usage is TRBV19 and J usage is TRBJ2-1; weak D call: TRBD1 (5 bases). The CDR3 consists of 14 residues. Trimming cost V 5 bases and J 0 bases, with 8 bases left between them. In germline, CDR1 is LNHDA, CDR2 SQIVND (reference sequence). CDR3 residues: CASSGAVSYNEQFF. Written as DNA, the CDR3 is TGTGCCAGTAGTGGGGCCGTCTCCTACAATGAGCAGTTCTTC. The full variable domain, completed using reference TRBV19 and TRBJ2-1, is DGGITQSPKYLFRKEGQNVTLSCEQNLNHDAMYWYRQDPGQGLRLIYYSQIVNDFQKGDIAEGYSVSREKKESFPLTVTSAQKNPTAFYLCASSGAVSYNEQFFGPGTRLTVL.

This chain joins TRBV2 and TRBJ2-7; TRBD1 aligns across 11 bases. The CDR3 consists of 15 residues. The J segment lost 3 bases and the V segment lost 3 bases, leaving 4 bases of the junction unmatched. From germline, CDR1 is SNHLY and CDR2 FYNNEI. The CDR3: CASSEGQGVVYEQYF. For the CDR3, the DNA is TGTGCCAGCAGTGAGGGACAGGGGGTTGTCTACGAGCAGTACTTC.

The rearrangement links TRBV19 to TRBJ1-5; weak D call: TRBD1 (5 bases). Germline CDR1 and CDR2: LNHDA and SQIVND (reference sequence). V was trimmed by 5 bases and J by 5 bases, leaving 13 bases between them. The CDR3 is 14 residues long. The CDR3 spells CASSWGGFDQPQHF. In DNA form, the CDR3 reads TGTGCCAGTAGTTGGGGGGGGTTTGATCAGCCCCAGCATTTT.

J is TRBJ2-1 and V is TRBV19, with D unresolved. Germline values: CDR1 LNHDA, CDR2 SQIVND (reference sequence). The CDR3 runs 13 residues. V lost 4 bases and J lost 6, with 10 bases in between. The CDR3 sequence: CASSTEHGNEQFF. CDR3 sequence (DNA): TGTGCCAGTAGTACGGAGCACGGCAATGAGCAGTTCTTC.

This clone was seen only a few times. This chain links TRBV9 with TRBJ1-1; TRBD1 matches at 7 bases. With V trimmed by 4 bases and J by 4 bases, 7 bases remained unmatched. There are 14 residues in the CDR3. Germline CDR1 and CDR2: SGDLS and YYNGEE. The CDR3 DNA is TGTGCCAGCAGCCCCCAGGGGGATAGCACTGAAGCTTTCTTT. Protein: CASSPQGDSTEAFF.

The V and J genes are TRBV11-3 and TRBJ2-1; 11 positions agree with TRBD2. Germline loops: CDR1 SGHNT, CDR2 YENEEA. The V segment lost 4 bases and the J segment 6 bases; nucleotides outside the gene matches: 5. The CDR3 extends over 15 amino acids. CDR3 sequence reads: CASSSRLAGFNEQFF. The CDR3 DNA is TGTGCCAGCAGCTCACGACTAGCGGGGTTCAATGAGCAGTTCTTC.

This clone was detected a few times. This rearrangement joins TRBV3-1 (or the pseudogene TRBV3-2) to TRBJ2-2; weak D call: TRBD2 (5 bases). Trimming left V 4 bases short and J 4 bases short, with 13 bases between. Germline V CDR1 and CDR2: LGHDT, YNNKEL (reference sequence). The CDR3 contains 15 residues. CDR3 residues: CASSLSARGTGELFF. In DNA, the CDR3 is TGTGCCAGCAGCCTTTCGGCTCGGGGCACCGGGGAGCTGTTTTTT.

The rearrangement uses TRBV18 and TRBJ1-2; 7 bases are shared with TRBD1. The germline V gene has CDR1 KGHSH and CDR2 LQKENI. This CDR3 comprises 12 residues. J was trimmed by 10 bases and V by 3 bases; bases with no gene match: 5. The CDR3, as DNA: TGTGCCAGCTCACCGACAGGGCGGAACTACACCTTC. It translates to CASSPTGRNYTF.

V usage is TRBV29-1 and J usage is TRBJ2-5; weak D call: TRBD2 (6 bases). V was cut by 7 bases and J by 5 bases, with 20 bases left in between. The CDR3 contains 14 residues. Germline values: CDR1 SQVTM, CDR2 ANQGSEA. CDR3 region: CSAAGPGMAETQYF. CDR3 DNA sequence: TGCAGCGCCGCGGGACCAGGGATGGCGGAGACCCAGTACTTC.

This chain joins TRBV25-1 and TRBJ2-3, with 11 nucleotides matching TRBD2. Germline V gives CDR1 MGHDK, CDR2 SYGVNS. The CDR3 consists of 17 residues. The ends lost 3 bases at V and 0 bases at J; junction bases unmatched: 5. The CDR3 reads CASSDRGTSGSTDTQYF. CDR3 nucleotide sequence: TGTGCCAGCAGTGACCGCGGGACTAGCGGAAGCACAGATACGCAGTATTTT.

The DNA for the CDR3 is TGCAGCGTTGAAGGGACAGGGGGCGGGACTGAAGCTTTCTTT. Translated: CSVEGTGGGTEAFF. The chain recombines TRBV29-1 with TRBJ1-1, with TRBD1 matching over 11 bases. CDR3 size: 14 residues. The germline V gene encodes CDR1 SQVTM and CDR2 ANQGSEA. The V and J ends lost 1 base and 5 bases, in that order; junction bases with no gene match: 3. The complete variable domain, with remaining parts taken from reference TRBV29-1 and TRBJ1-1, reads SAVISQKPSRDICQRGTSLTIQCQVDSQVTMMFWYRQQPGQSLTLIATANQGSEATYESGFVIDKFPISRPNLTFSTLTVSNMSPEDSSIYLCSVEGTGGGTEAFFGQGTRLTVV.

The V gene is TRBV7-9, the J gene TRBJ1-2; 12 nucleotides agree with TRBD1. This CDR3 spans 15 amino acids. V dropped 0 bases and J dropped 7; count of bases not matched to a gene: 3. Germline V lookup: CDR1 SEHNR, CDR2 FQNEAQ (reference sequence). The CDR3 sequence is CASSLAWDRGPGYTF. In nucleotides, the CDR3 is TGTGCCAGCAGCTTAGCGTGGGACAGGGGGCCTGGCTACACCTTC.

The J gene is TRBJ1-2, the V gene TRBV27; no clear D. V was pared by 6 bases and J by 0 bases, with 14 bases between. Germline assignment: CDR1 MNHEY and CDR2 SMNVEV (reference sequence). This CDR3 comprises 15 residues. The CDR3 DNA reads TGTGCCAGCAGAAACTACAACGAAGCTAACTATGGCTACACCTTC. This sequence encodes CASRNYNEANYGYTF.

The chain has TRBV7-3 and TRBJ1-6, with D perhaps TRBD1 (6 bases). Germline CDR1 reads SGHTA; CDR2 reads FQGTGA. V lost 4 bases and J lost 10, with 11 bases in between. The CDR3 covers 13 residues. As DNA, the CDR3 is TGTGCCAGCAGCTCTTCGACAGGATCACCCCTCCACTTT. It specifies CASSSSTGSPLHF.

This clone was recorded once. The V gene is TRBV5-1, the J gene TRBJ2-3, with TRBD2 matching over 7 bases. V trimming: 4 bases; J trimming: 5 bases; junction bases outside the gene matches: 7. This CDR3 spans 14 amino acids. Germline loops: CDR1 SGHRS, CDR2 YFSETQ. The CDR3 spells CASSLIAGRDTQYF. The CDR3 DNA is TGCGCCAGCAGCCTTATAGCGGGCCGAGATACGCAGTATTTT.

As regards this clone: Relative to the germline gene, one junction end is altered; a read error may explain this. The V call is TRBV19, the J call TRBJ1-2; D possibly corresponds to TRBD1 (6 bases). The CDR3 has 11 amino acids. Germline V gives CDR1 LNHDA, CDR2 SQIVND (reference sequence). CDR3 region: CASSTGVDLSF. The CDR3, as DNA: TGTGCCAGTAGTACAGGGGTTGATCTCTCCTTC.

The chain uses TRBV2 and TRBJ1-2; the D is unclear. Trimming pared 4 bases from V and 6 bases from J, leaving 12 bases between. The CDR3 length is 13 residues. The germline V gene has CDR1 SNHLY and CDR2 FYNNEI. CDR3 loop: CASSGGRVNGYTF. CDR3 coding DNA: TGTGCCAGCAGTGGAGGGAGGGTTAATGGCTACACCTTC.

This sequence joins TRBV5-1 and TRBJ2-7; 12 nucleotides match TRBD2. Germline V gene data show CDR1 as SGHRS and CDR2 as YFSETQ. CDR3 length equals 16 residues. The V segment lost 4 bases and the J segment 6 bases; nucleotides outside the gene matches: 11. The DNA for the CDR3 is TGCGCCAGCAGCCCAATGGCTAGCGGGAGGGGAGTCGAGCAGTACTTC. Translating gives CASSPMASGRGVEQYF.

The genes are TRBV27 and TRBJ2-7, with 8 bases aligning to TRBD2. Looked up from germline, CDR1 is MNHEY and CDR2 is SMNVEV (reference sequence). Unmatched junction bases numbered 4, after V lost 1 base and J lost 2 bases. This CDR3 contains 15 residues. DNA of the CDR3: TGTGCCAGCAGTTTATTGGCGGGAGGCACCTACGAGCAGTACGTC. It encodes CASSLLAGGTYEQYV.

V and J are TRBV28 and TRBJ2-2; D is ambiguous. Germline V gene lookup returns CDR1 MDHEN and CDR2 SYDVKM. CDR3 length equals 16 residues. Trimming shortened V by 1 base and J by 0 bases, and 9 bases separated the two germline ends. Here the CDR3 reads CASSLLSTSNTGELFF. CDR3 nucleotide sequence: TGTGCCAGCAGTTTATTGTCAACTTCGAACACCGGGGAGCTGTTTTTT.

CDR3 region: CASSQTGTSADTQYF. CDR3 DNA sequence: TGCGCCAGCAGCCAAACCGGGACTAGCGCAGATACGCAGTATTTT. The chain joins TRBV4-1 to TRBJ2-3; 10 bases fit TRBD2. J was trimmed by 4 bases and V by 2 bases; bases with no gene match: 3. This CDR3 is 15 amino acids long. Germline values: CDR1 MGHRA, CDR2 YSYEKL.

V usage is TRBV18 and J usage is TRBJ2-7, with D perhaps matching TRBD2 (6 bases). The CDR3 loop spans 14 amino acids. Germline lookup yields CDR1 KGHSH and CDR2 LQKENI. The V end was cut by 3 bases, the J end by 3 bases, with 12 bases between. The CDR3 nucleotides are TGTGCCAGCTCACCCGACGGAGGGCTCTACGAGCAGTACTTC. Its protein is CASSPDGGLYEQYF.

This chain links TRBV10-2 with TRBJ2-4; 7 positions match TRBD2. This CDR3 spans 12 amino acids. Unmatched junction bases numbered 3, after V lost 8 bases and J lost 5 bases. Germline-derived CDR1 and CDR2 are WSHSY and SAAADI. This chain's CDR3 is CASGLAENIQYF. The DNA for the CDR3 is TGCGCCAGCGGGCTAGCGGAAAACATTCAGTACTTC.

The chain employs TRBV27 and TRBJ2-1; D is undetermined. The germline gives CDR1 MNHEY, CDR2 SMNVEV (reference sequence). This CDR3 is 14 amino acids long. The V end was cut by 3 bases, the J end by 5 bases, with 11 bases between. The DNA for the CDR3 is TGTGCCAGCAGTTTTTCCCCAGTCCACAATGAGCAGTTCTTC. Translated, it gives CASSFSPVHNEQFF.

J is TRBJ2-2 and V is TRBV5-1, with TRBD2 matching 10 bases. V lost 4 bases, J lost 7 bases, and 10 bases stayed unmatched. Germline V lookup: CDR1 SGHRS, CDR2 YFSETQ. The CDR3 has 16 residues. Here the CDR3 reads CASSPSSGSGLGELFF. The CDR3 DNA sequence: TGCGCCAGCAGCCCCTCTAGCGGGAGTGGGCTCGGGGAGCTGTTTTTT.